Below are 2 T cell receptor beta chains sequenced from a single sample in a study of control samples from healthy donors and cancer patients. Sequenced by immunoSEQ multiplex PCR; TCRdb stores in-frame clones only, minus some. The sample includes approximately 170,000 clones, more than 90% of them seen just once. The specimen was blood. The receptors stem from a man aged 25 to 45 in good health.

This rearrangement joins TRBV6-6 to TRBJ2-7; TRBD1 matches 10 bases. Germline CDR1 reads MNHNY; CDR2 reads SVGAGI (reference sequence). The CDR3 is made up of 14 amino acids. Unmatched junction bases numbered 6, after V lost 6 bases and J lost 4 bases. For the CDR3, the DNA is TGTGCCAGCAGACCGGGACAGGGGAGGTACGAGCAGTACTTC. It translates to CASRPGQGRYEQYF.

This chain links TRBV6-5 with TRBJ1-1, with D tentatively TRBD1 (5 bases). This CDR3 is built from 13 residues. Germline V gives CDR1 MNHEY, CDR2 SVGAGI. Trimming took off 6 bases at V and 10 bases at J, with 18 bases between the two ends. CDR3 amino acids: CASRPRGGVGAFF. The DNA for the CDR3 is TGTGCCAGCAGACCCCGGGGAGGGGTCGGAGCTTTCTTT.